These 3 T cell receptor beta chains share one sample of origin, sequenced in a study of Ad26.COV2.S vaccination and SARS-CoV-2 variants. The protocol was immunoSEQ multiplex PCR, while the TCRdb copy is restricted to in-frame clones and leaves out a portion. Of a few hundred thousand clones listed, approximately 91% are singletons. Indicated treatment: roughly 19 received Ad26.COV2.S at low or high dose, single or two shots; several received placebo; per-sample allocation not given. All samples were drawn on day 63, counting from the first vaccine or placebo injection. This sample comprised peripheral blood, obtained in a trial of Ad26.COV2.S vaccine versus placebo. The receptors here all came from a person between 18 and 59 years old who received the Ad26.COV2.S COVID-19 vaccine or a placebo.

The V call is TRBV11-3, the J call TRBJ2-2; TRBD2 aligns across 8 bases. Trimming removed 1 base from V and 5 bases from J; junction bases left unmatched: 6. This CDR3 spans 16 amino acids. Germline values: CDR1 SGHNT, CDR2 YENEEA. The CDR3 nucleotides read TGTGCCAGCAGCTTAGGATCGGTAGCGGGAACCGGGGAGCTGTTTTTT. Protein: CASSLGSVAGTGELFF.

This clone occurred a few times. V gene TRBV2 combines with J gene TRBJ1-1; TRBD1 aligns across 7 bases. The J segment lost 5 bases and the V segment lost 2 bases, leaving 5 bases of the junction unmatched. This CDR3 has 14 residues. The V gene's germline CDR1 is SNHLY and CDR2 FYNNEI. The CDR3 loop reads CASSEPQGWTEAFF. The CDR3 DNA reads as TGTGCCAGCAGTGAACCACAGGGGTGGACTGAAGCTTTCTTT.

This clone was observed once. V gene TRBV5-1 combines with J gene TRBJ2-7; no firm D call. V was shortened by 1 base and J by 7 bases, with 15 bases between the two germline ends. Germline CDR1 SGHRS, CDR2 YFSETQ. This CDR3 has 14 residues. CDR3 amino acids: CASSLSRVIGEQYF. CDR3 in DNA: TGCGCCAGCAGCTTGTCAAGGGTCATCGGAGAGCAGTACTTC.